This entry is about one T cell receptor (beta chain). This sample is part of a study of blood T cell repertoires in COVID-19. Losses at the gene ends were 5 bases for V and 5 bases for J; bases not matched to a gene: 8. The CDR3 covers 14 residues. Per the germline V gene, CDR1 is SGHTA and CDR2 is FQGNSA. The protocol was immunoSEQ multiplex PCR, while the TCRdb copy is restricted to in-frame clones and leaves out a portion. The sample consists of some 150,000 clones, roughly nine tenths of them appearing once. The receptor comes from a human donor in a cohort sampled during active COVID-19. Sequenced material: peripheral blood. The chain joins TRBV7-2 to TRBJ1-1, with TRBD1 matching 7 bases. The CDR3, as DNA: TGTGCCAGCAGCACGGGGGCAGGGGGAACTGAAGCTTTCTTT. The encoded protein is CASSTGAGGTEAFF.